The sequence of this T cell receptor beta chain was determined in a study of shared clonotypes between healthy human individuals. Study outcomes and limitations: Relative to clonotypes present in all four donors, those not shared had lower generation probabilities.

CDR3 length equals 13 residues. With 0 bases removed from V and 9 bases from J, the gap between germline ends came to 9 bases. The germline V gene encodes CDR1 LNHNV and CDR2 YYDKDF (reference sequence). With respect to this clone: Its antigen is unknown.

Study donors comprised healthy, HIV-negative adults devoid of recent acute infection or vaccination. The authors ran the assay at deep level. Only in-frame clones appear in the TCRdb table, and some are missing; sequencing was by immunoSEQ multiplex PCR. Of 1 million to 1.3 million clones listed, around 78% are singletons. Sequenced input: memory CD4+ T cells from PBMCs. As for subset: CD45RA-negative fraction. J is TRBJ2-4 and V is TRBV15; D gene ambiguous. This sequence originates from a man between 18 and 29 years old in good health. Some clones in this sample may be carry-over from other donors' samples. This chain's CDR3 is CATSREVVAIQYF. CDR3 bases: TGTGCCACCAGCAGAGAAGTGGTGGCCATTCAGTACTTC.